A single sample is the source of the 4 T cell receptor beta chains below, sequenced in a study of T cell changes during pregnancy in multiple sclerosis. Sequenced by immunoSEQ multiplex PCR; TCRdb stores in-frame clones only, minus some. The table includes tens of thousands of clones, just over 90% detected once. The input for sequencing was peripheral blood, taken in the first trimester of pregnancy. Receptor source: a female donor in good health, enrolled as a control in a pregnancy study.

The chain joins TRBV2 to TRBJ2-2; D remains ambiguous. V dropped 3 bases and J dropped 1 base, with 12 bases sitting between them. CDR1 and CDR2 from the germline V gene are SNHLY and FYNNEI. The CDR3 extends over 16 amino acids. The CDR3 is CASSDLGRGNTGELFF. In DNA, the CDR3 is TGTGCCAGCAGTGACCTAGGTCGCGGGAACACCGGGGAGCTGTTTTTT.

This rearrangement joins TRBV7-8 to TRBJ2-6; no clear D. Germline V gene data show CDR1 as SGHVS and CDR2 as FQNEAQ. The V gene lost 1 base and the J gene lost 0 bases, with 13 bases spanning the gap. The CDR3 is 18 residues long. This CDR3 is CASSLDRLHPSGANVLTF. The CDR3 DNA reads as TGTGCCAGCAGCTTAGACCGACTTCATCCCTCTGGGGCCAACGTCCTGACTTTC.

This chain links TRBV10-1 with TRBJ1-1, with 8 bases fitting TRBD1. This CDR3 has 17 residues. Germline V gene lookup returns CDR1 WNHNN and CDR2 SYGVQD (reference sequence). With 3 bases clipped from V and 0 bases from J, the junction kept 9 bases outside the gene matches. The CDR3 region has the DNA TGCGCCAGCAGTGAATCGGACAGGGCGGTAATGAACACTGAAGCTTTCTTT. Translating gives CASSESDRAVMNTEAFF.

The V gene is TRBV27, the J gene TRBJ2-2; a weak D match, TRBD1 (7 bases). The ends were cut back, 8 bases at V and 6 bases at J, with 19 bases in the middle. This CDR3 contains 15 residues. Germline V gene lookup returns CDR1 MNHEY and CDR2 SMNVEV (reference sequence). The CDR3 reads CASRRQGGNPGELFF. The CDR3 DNA is TGTGCCAGCCGTAGACAGGGAGGAAACCCCGGGGAGCTGTTTTTT.